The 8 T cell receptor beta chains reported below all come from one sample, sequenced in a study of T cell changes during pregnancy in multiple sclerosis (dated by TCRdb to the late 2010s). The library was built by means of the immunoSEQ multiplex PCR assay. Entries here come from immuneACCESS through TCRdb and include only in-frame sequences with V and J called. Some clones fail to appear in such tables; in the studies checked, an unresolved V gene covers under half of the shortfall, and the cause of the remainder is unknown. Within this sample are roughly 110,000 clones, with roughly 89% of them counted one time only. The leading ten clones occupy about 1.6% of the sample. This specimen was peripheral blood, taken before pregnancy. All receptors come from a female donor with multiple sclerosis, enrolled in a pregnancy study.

CDR3 sequence reads: CAISSLAGASYEQYF. The DNA for the CDR3 is TGTGCCATCAGTTCTCTAGCGGGGGCCTCCTACGAGCAGTACTTC. The chain uses TRBV10-3 and TRBJ2-7; 10 bases agree with TRBD2. V lost 5 bases to trimming and J lost 0 bases; unmatched junction nucleotides: 4. Germline lookup yields CDR1 ENHRY and CDR2 SYGVKD. The CDR3 runs to 15 residues.

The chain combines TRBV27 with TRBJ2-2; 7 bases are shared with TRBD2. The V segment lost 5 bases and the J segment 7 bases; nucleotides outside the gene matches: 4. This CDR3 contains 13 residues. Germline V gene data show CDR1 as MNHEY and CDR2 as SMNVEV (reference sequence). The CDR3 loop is CASSIRGVGELFF. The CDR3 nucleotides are TGTGCCAGCAGTATACGGGGGGTCGGGGAGCTGTTTTTT.

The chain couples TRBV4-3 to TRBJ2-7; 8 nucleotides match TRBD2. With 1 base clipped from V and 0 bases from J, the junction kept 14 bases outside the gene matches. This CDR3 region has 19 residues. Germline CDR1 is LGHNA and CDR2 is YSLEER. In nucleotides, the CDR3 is TGCGCCAGCAGCCAAGGGAGGCGGGGGGCCCACTCGATCTCCTACGAGCAGTACTTC. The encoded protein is CASSQGRRGAHSISYEQYF.

The CDR3 nucleotides read TGTGCCAGCTCACCTACTAGAACTAGCACAGATACGCAGTATTTT. The encoded protein is CASSPTRTSTDTQYF. The chain links TRBV18 to TRBJ2-3; D perhaps matches TRBD2 (5 bases). The CDR3 is made up of 15 amino acids. Germline V gene lookup returns CDR1 KGHSH and CDR2 LQKENI. V was pared by 3 bases and J by 0 bases, with 10 bases between. Drawing the rest from reference TRBV18 and TRBJ2-3, the complete variable domain is NAGVMQNPRHLVRRRGQEARLRCSPMKGHSHVYWYRQLPEEGLKFMVYLQKENIIDESGMPKERFSAEFPKEGPSILRIQQVVRGDSAAYFCASSPTRTSTDTQYFGPGTRLTVL.

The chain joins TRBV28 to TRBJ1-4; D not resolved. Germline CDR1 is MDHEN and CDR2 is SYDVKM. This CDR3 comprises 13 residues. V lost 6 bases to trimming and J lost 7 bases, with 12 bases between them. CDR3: CASSPPGVEKLFF. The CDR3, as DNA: TGTGCCAGCAGCCCCCCGGGAGTTGAAAAACTGTTTTTT.

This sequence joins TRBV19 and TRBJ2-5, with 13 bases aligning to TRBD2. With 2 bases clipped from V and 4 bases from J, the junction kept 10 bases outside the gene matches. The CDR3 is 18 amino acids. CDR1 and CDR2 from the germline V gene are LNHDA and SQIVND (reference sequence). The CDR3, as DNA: TGTGCCAGTAGTATAACACTAGCGGGGGGGCGAGAGAGAGAGACCCAGTACTTC. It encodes CASSITLAGGRERETQYF. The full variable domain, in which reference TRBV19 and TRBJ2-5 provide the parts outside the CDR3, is DGGITQSPKYLFRKEGQNVTLSCEQNLNHDAMYWYRQDPGQGLRLIYYSQIVNDFQKGDIAEGYSVSREKKESFPLTVTSAQKNPTAFYLCASSITLAGGRERETQYFGPGTRLLVL.

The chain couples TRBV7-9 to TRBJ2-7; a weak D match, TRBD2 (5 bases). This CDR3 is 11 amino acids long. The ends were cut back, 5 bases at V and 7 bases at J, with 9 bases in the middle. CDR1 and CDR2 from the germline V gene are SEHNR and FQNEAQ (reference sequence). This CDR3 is CASSLGKEQYF. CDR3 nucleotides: TGTGCCAGCAGCCTCGGGAAAGAGCAGTACTTC. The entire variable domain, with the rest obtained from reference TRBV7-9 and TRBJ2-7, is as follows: DTGVSQNPRHKITKRGQNVTFRCDPISEHNRLYWYRQTLGQGPEFLTYFQNEAQLEKSRLLSDRFSAERPKGSFSTLEIQRTEQGDSAMYLCASSLGKEQYFGPGTRLTVT.

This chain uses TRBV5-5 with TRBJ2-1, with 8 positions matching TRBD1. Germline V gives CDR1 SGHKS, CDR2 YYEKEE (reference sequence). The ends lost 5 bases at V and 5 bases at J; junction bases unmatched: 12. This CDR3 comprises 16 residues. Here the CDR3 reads CASSFPVGTGNNEQFF. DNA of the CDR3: TGTGCCAGCAGTTTCCCGGTGGGGACAGGTAACAATGAGCAGTTCTTC. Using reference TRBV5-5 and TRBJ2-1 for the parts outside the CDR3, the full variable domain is DAGVTQSPTHLIKTRGQQVTLRCSPISGHKSVSWYQQVLGQGPQFIFQYYEKEERGRGNFPDRFSARQFPNYSSELNVNALLLGDSALYLCASSFPVGTGNNEQFFGPGTRLTVL.